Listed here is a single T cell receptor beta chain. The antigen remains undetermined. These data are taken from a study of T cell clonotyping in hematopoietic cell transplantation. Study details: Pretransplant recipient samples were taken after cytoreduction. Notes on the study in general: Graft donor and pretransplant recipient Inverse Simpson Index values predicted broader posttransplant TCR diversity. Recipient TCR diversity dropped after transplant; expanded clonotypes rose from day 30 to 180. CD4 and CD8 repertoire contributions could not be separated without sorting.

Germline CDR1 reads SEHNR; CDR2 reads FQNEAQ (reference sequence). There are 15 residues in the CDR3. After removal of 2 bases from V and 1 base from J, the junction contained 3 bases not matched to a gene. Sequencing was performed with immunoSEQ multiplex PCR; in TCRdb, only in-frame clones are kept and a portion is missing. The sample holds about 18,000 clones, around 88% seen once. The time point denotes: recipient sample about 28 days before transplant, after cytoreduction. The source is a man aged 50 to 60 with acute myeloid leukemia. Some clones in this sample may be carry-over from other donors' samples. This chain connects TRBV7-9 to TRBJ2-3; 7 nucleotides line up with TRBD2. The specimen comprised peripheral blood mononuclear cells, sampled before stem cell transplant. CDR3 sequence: CASSLSAGGTDTQYF. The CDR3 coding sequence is TGTGCCAGCAGCTTAAGCGCGGGGGGCACAGATACGCAGTATTTT.